The 22 T cell receptor beta chains listed next were all sequenced from one sample in a study of coeliac disease. The repertoire was sequenced with immunoSEQ multiplex PCR; TCRdb's copy has only in-frame clones and lacks some. The sample has around 6,000 clones, roughly two thirds seen once. Sequencing was performed on lymphocytes from the gut lamina propria. These receptors were taken from a man in his sixties or seventies with active celiac disease.

This clone was seen just once. V is TRBV18 and J is TRBJ2-5, with D possibly TRBD2 on 5 matching bases. CDR1 is KGHSH and CDR2 is LQKENI in the germline V gene. V was trimmed by 1 base and J by 2 bases, leaving 11 bases between them. This CDR3 spans 15 amino acids. The CDR3 loop is CASSPQRAVQETQYF. The CDR3 DNA sequence: TGTGCCAGCTCACCACAGAGGGCAGTACAAGAGACCCAGTACTTC.

This chain uses TRBV29-1 with TRBJ2-6, with D perhaps TRBD1 (5 bases). The CDR3 covers 16 residues. The germline V gene has CDR1 SQVTM and CDR2 ANQGSEA. V lost 2 bases and J 2 bases, leaving 13 bases between the germline ends. CDR3 DNA: TGCAGCGTTGAATCAGGGATAAGGCCTGGGGCCAACGTCCTGACTTTC. Translated, it gives CSVESGIRPGANVLTF.

This clone was seen a few times. CDR3 DNA sequence: TGTGCCATCAGTGAACCTCAGGGAAACACTGAAGCTTTCTTT. This translates into CAISEPQGNTEAFF. This chain connects TRBV10-3 to TRBJ1-1; possible D gene TRBD1, 5 bases. The germline V gene has CDR1 ENHRY and CDR2 SYGVKD. Trimming took off 3 bases at V and 2 bases at J, with 10 bases between the two ends. The CDR3 is 14 amino acids.

The table lists this clone with a count of one. The genes are TRBV30 and TRBJ1-3; 7 nucleotides agree with TRBD1. Germline V gene lookup returns CDR1 GTSNPN and CDR2 SVGIG (reference sequence). After removal of 3 bases from V and 0 bases from J, the junction contained 5 bases not matched to a gene. The CDR3 has 15 amino acids. The CDR3 coding sequence is TGTGCCTGGAGGGGGGACAGCAGCTCTGGAAACACCATATATTTT. It translates to CAWRGDSSSGNTIYF.

Relative to its sample, this clone is medium-sized. The chain links TRBV28 to TRBJ2-2; 12 bases are a match to TRBD1. V shed 5 bases, J shed 5 bases, and the junction held 3 bases outside the gene matches. The CDR3 totals 15 residues. Germline V gene lookup returns CDR1 MDHEN and CDR2 SYDVKM. The chain's CDR3 is CASSPGQGATGELFF. The CDR3, as DNA: TGTGCCAGCAGTCCGGGACAGGGGGCTACCGGGGAGCTGTTTTTT.

This clone has only a few counts. The gene calls are TRBV10-3 and TRBJ1-2; 11 nucleotides line up with TRBD1. This CDR3 is built from 13 residues. Per germline, CDR1 ENHRY and CDR2 SYGVKD. V was clipped by 6 bases and J by 8 bases; unmatched bases: 5. CDR3 in DNA: TGTGCCATCAGCGGACAGGGGGCGGAAGGCTACACCTTC. Translating gives CAISGQGAEGYTF.

This chain uses TRBV6-4 with TRBJ2-1; no clear D. The CDR3 is made up of 13 amino acids. Germline-derived CDR1 and CDR2 are MRHNA and SNTAGT. The V end was cut by 2 bases, the J end by 9 bases, with 11 bases between. CDR3 region: CASSDQRSTEQFF. The CDR3 DNA reads TGTGCCAGCAGTGACCAGCGTAGCACTGAGCAGTTCTTC.

J is TRBJ1-3 and V is TRBV6-1; TRBD1 aligns across 9 bases. Germline-derived CDR1 and CDR2 are MNHNS and SASEGT. V shed 6 bases and J 4 bases; nucleotides not matched to a gene: 4. The CDR3 loop spans 14 amino acids. CDR3 sequence: CASRDRGWGNTIYF. CDR3 DNA: TGTGCCAGCAGGGACAGGGGCTGGGGAAACACCATATATTTT.

The chain links TRBV27 to TRBJ2-1; maybe TRBD1 (5 bases). The CDR3 loop spans 16 amino acids. V lost 1 base to trimming and J lost 7 bases, with 17 bases between them. In germline, CDR1 is MNHEY, CDR2 SMNVEV (reference sequence). The CDR3 reads CASSLFATTEMNEQFF. In DNA, the CDR3 is TGTGCCAGCAGTTTATTCGCGACGACAGAAATGAATGAGCAGTTCTTC.

This chain uses TRBV4-2 with TRBJ1-4, with a possible D match to TRBD1 (6 bases). V shed 0 bases and J shed 4 bases, with 9 bases lying between them. Germline CDR1 and CDR2: LGHNA and YNFKEQ. The CDR3 covers 15 residues. The DNA of the CDR3 is TGTGCCAGCAGCCAAGATCCCAGGGGTAATGAAAAACTGTTTTTT. Protein product: CASSQDPRGNEKLFF.

This rearrangement joins TRBV6-1 to TRBJ1-2; 8 bases are a match to TRBD1. Unmatched junction bases numbered 6, after V lost 6 bases and J lost 6 bases. The CDR3 extends over 13 amino acids. Germline-derived CDR1 and CDR2 are MNHNS and SASEGT. The CDR3 DNA reads TGTGCCAGCAGGACGGACAGGGTGGATGGCTACACCTTC. Its protein product is CASRTDRVDGYTF.

V is TRBV28 and J is TRBJ2-7; the match to TRBD1 covers 10 bases. The CDR3 loop spans 14 amino acids. Germline values: CDR1 MDHEN, CDR2 SYDVKM. Trimming at V came to 5 bases and at J to 3 bases, leaving 4 bases not matched to a gene. DNA of the CDR3: TGTGCCAGCAGTCACGACAGGGGGCTCTACGAGCAGTACTTC. Its protein is CASSHDRGLYEQYF.

The chain joins TRBV19 to TRBJ1-5; weak D call: TRBD1 (5 bases). Germline values: CDR1 LNHDA, CDR2 SQIVND (reference sequence). The V end lost 3 bases, the J end lost 4 bases, and 16 bases lay between the germline ends. CDR3 size: 16 residues. In DNA form, the CDR3 reads TGTGCCAGTAGTATTGGGGGTTCGGGGGGGAATCAGCCCCAGCATTTT. This codes for CASSIGGSGGNQPQHF.

CDR3 loop: CASSSSDSSDTQYF. The DNA for the CDR3 is TGCGCCAGCAGCTCATCGGACTCCTCGGATACGCAGTATTTT. This chain links TRBV5-1 with TRBJ2-3; maybe TRBD2 (5 bases). This CDR3 is built from 14 residues. The V gene lost 3 bases and the J gene lost 6 bases, with 14 bases spanning the gap. Germline lookup yields CDR1 SGHRS and CDR2 YFSETQ.

In its sample, this clone ranks as large. V is TRBV5-8 and J is TRBJ1-5; TRBD1 might be the D (6 bases). V lost 1 base, J lost 9 bases, and 17 bases lay in between. Germline V gene lookup returns CDR1 SGHTS and CDR2 YDEGEE. The CDR3 is made up of 15 amino acids. In DNA form, the CDR3 reads TGTGCCAGCAGCTTGCCCAGGGGCGGAGAGGGGCCCCAGCATTTT. This gives the protein CASSLPRGGEGPQHF.

This clone was seen a handful of times. V usage is TRBV9 and J usage is TRBJ2-2; 10 nucleotides match TRBD2. The ends lost 4 bases at V and 5 bases at J; junction bases unmatched: 8. Germline values: CDR1 SGDLS, CDR2 YYNGEE. The CDR3 covers 16 residues. CDR3 bases: TGTGCCAGCAGCCCCAGACTAGCGGGCATTACCGGGGAGCTGTTTTTT. It translates to CASSPRLAGITGELFF. The variable domain in full, with the rest retrieved from reference TRBV9 and TRBJ2-2, is DSGVTQTPKHLITATGQRVTLRCSPRSGDLSVYWYQQSLDQGLQFLIQYYNGEERAKGNILERFSAQQFPDLHSELNLSSLELGDSALYFCASSPRLAGITGELFFGEGSRLTVL.

The chain joins TRBV18 to TRBJ2-1; D perhaps matches TRBD2 (6 bases). This CDR3 region has 15 residues. CDR1 and CDR2 (germline): KGHSH, LQKENI. Trimming stripped 3 bases from V and 0 bases from J, with 9 bases between. CDR3 DNA sequence: TGTGCCAGCTCACCGGGGCGGGACTCCTACAATGAGCAGTTCTTC. Its translation is CASSPGRDSYNEQFF.

This chain uses TRBV7-9 with TRBJ2-3; TRBD1 agrees at 7 bases. Trimming took 4 bases from V and 6 from J; bases not matched to a gene: 4. Germline V lookup: CDR1 SEHNR, CDR2 FQNEAQ (reference sequence). The CDR3 totals 13 residues. DNA of the CDR3: TGTGCCAGCAGCTCGTTGACAGGGGATACGCAGTATTTT. Its translation: CASSSLTGDTQYF.

The V call is TRBV27, the J call TRBJ1-2; the D is unclear. The CDR3 has 18 amino acids. V shed 3 bases and J shed 4 bases, with 24 bases lying between them. Per germline, CDR1 MNHEY and CDR2 SMNVEV (reference sequence). CDR3 region: CASSFGVDSLTLTYGYTF. In nucleotides, the CDR3 is TGTGCCAGCAGTTTCGGCGTTGACTCTCTCACTTTGACCTATGGCTACACCTTC.

This clone turned up a few times. J is TRBJ1-6 and V is TRBV7-9, with D possibly TRBD1 on 5 matching bases. With 5 bases removed from V and 8 bases from J, the gap between germline ends came to 7 bases. The CDR3 has 12 amino acids. CDR1 is SEHNR and CDR2 is FQNEAQ in the germline V gene (reference sequence). CDR3 sequence (DNA): TGTGCCAGCAGCCGGGGGGATTCACCCCTCCACTTT. This codes for CASSRGDSPLHF.

The CDR3 sequence is CASSLFIPKTQFRTDTQYF. CDR3 DNA: TGTGCCAGCAGTTTATTTATACCAAAAACACAATTTCGCACAGATACGCAGTATTTT. The chain has TRBV28 and TRBJ2-3, with D unclear. The CDR3 length is 19 residues. The V gene lost 1 base and the J gene lost 1 base, with 21 bases spanning the gap. Germline V lookup: CDR1 MDHEN, CDR2 SYDVKM. Combining the CDR3 with reference TRBV28 and TRBJ2-3 gives the whole variable domain DVKVTQSSRYLVKRTGEKVFLECVQDMDHENMFWYRQDPGLGLRLIYFSYDVKMKEKGDIPEGYSVSREKKERFSLILESASTNQTSMYLCASSLFIPKTQFRTDTQYFGPGTRLTVL.

This chain uses TRBV5-1 with TRBJ2-6, with unresolved D. Trimming pared 5 bases from V and 0 bases from J, leaving 6 bases between. The CDR3 consists of 14 residues. Germline CDR1 SGHRS, CDR2 YFSETQ. Here the CDR3 reads CASRTGSGANVLTF. The CDR3 DNA is TGCGCCAGCAGAACGGGCTCTGGGGCCAACGTCCTGACTTTC.